This TCR beta chain originates from a study of shared clonotypes between healthy human individuals. The CDR3 consists of 14 residues. The germline V gene encodes CDR1 SGHTA and CDR2 FQGTGA. The ends lost 5 bases at V and 4 bases at J; junction bases unmatched: 2. Notes on this clone: Its specificity is unknown.

Regarding the study as a whole: Having only a few donors restricted how much genetic and exposure-history diversity was captured.

A deep-level run was used for the assay. TCRdb's copy holds only in-frame clones and misses some; the assay was immunoSEQ multiplex PCR. The table lists more than 1.2 million clones, about 98.5% of them singletons. V usage is TRBV7-3 and J usage is TRBJ2-1; 10 nucleotides match TRBD2. The sample was naive CD4+ T cells sorted from blood. As to subset: CD45RA+ positively selected. The clonotype originates from a man aged 25-40 years in good health. CDR3 amino acids: CASSPGLAYNEQFF. The CDR3 DNA reads as TGTGCCAGCAGCCCGGGACTAGCGTACAATGAGCAGTTCTTC.